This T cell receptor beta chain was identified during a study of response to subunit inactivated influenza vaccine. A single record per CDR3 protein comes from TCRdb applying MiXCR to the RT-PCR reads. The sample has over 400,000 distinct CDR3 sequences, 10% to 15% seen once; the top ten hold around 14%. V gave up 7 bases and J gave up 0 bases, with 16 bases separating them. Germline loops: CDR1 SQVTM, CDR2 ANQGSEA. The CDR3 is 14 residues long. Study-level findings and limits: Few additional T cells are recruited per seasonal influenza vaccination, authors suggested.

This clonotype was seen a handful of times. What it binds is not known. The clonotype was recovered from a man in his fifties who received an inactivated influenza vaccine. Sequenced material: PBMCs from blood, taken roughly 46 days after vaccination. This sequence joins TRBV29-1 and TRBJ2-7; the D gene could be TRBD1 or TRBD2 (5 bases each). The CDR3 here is CSARGVGDSYEQYF. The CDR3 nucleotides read TGCAGCGCCCGGGGAGTAGGGGACTCCTACGAGCAGTACTTC.